The 2 T cell receptor beta chains presented below share a single source sample, sequenced in a study of CD8+CD57+ T cells in acquired aplastic anemia. The study profiled TCR beta VDJ and CDR3 using genomic DNA as template. TCRdb recomputed calls from the reads with MiXCR, one row per CDR3 protein. The sample includes 180,000 or so distinct CDR3 sequences, approximately 45% seen only once; the top ten take about 2.9%. Sequencing used sorted CD4+, CD8+, or CD8+CD57+ T cells (not recorded which) from PBMCs. Receptors were obtained from a human donor in good health.

The chain is built from TRBV20-1 and TRBJ2-7, with D perhaps TRBD1 (5 bases). V lost 3 bases and J 0 bases, leaving 15 bases between the germline ends. This CDR3 spans 15 amino acids. Per germline, CDR1 DFQATT and CDR2 SNEGSKA (reference sequence). The CDR3 DNA reads TGCAGTGCTAGTGACGGACACGCCAACTCCTACGAGCAGTACTTC. It specifies CSASDGHANSYEQYF.

This clonotype appeared a single time. The chain uses TRBV18 and TRBJ2-6; D is possibly TRBD1 (6 bases). The CDR3 totals 16 residues. Germline V lookup: CDR1 KGHSH, CDR2 LQKENI. The ends were cut back, 4 bases at V and 3 bases at J, with 13 bases in the middle. The DNA for the CDR3 is TGTGCCAGCTCACAACAGGGTGAGCGTGGGGCCAACGTCCTGACTTTC. Encoded protein: CASSQQGERGANVLTF.